This TCR beta chain stems from a study of T cells in Graves' hyperthyroidism and ophthalmopathy. RNA transcripts yielded amplified TCR beta CDR3 regions. HTBI primers were the set used in a first-round RT-PCR of the TCR CDR3. TCRdb reprocessed the multiplex PCR reads via MiXCR and lists one record per CDR3 protein. Here the sample spans about 740,000 distinct CDR3 sequences, about 15% being singletons. This clonotype was detected ten times or more. The target antigen is unknown. Study-level results: Most clonotypes expanded in thyroid above 0.001 were likewise present in blood.

The sequence derives from a woman between 18 and 29 years old with Graves' hyperthyroidism. The sequenced sample was blood.

The CDR3 region is CASSPPRGSHEKLFF. In nucleotides, the CDR3 is TGTGCCAGCTCACCACCCAGGGGGTCGCATGAAAAACTGTTTTTT. This chain connects TRBV18 to TRBJ1-4, with 7 bases lining up with TRBD1. Trimming cost V 0 bases and J 6 bases; bases outside gene matches: 4. The V gene's germline CDR1 is KGHSH and CDR2 LQKENI. The CDR3 spans 15 residues. The whole variable domain, remainder taken from reference TRBV18 and TRBJ1-4, is NAGVMQNPRHLVRRRGQEARLRCSPMKGHSHVYWYRQLPEEGLKFMVYLQKENIIDESGMPKERFSAEFPKEGPSILRIQQVVRGDSAAYFCASSPPRGSHEKLFFGSGTQLSVL.